This T cell receptor beta chain appears in the sequencing data of a study of T cell repertoires in cytomegalovirus infection. Study-wide context: Recently identified HLA-C-restricted CMV epitopes and well-studied HLA-B-restricted CMV epitopes were used by the study. Both a matching HLA type and CMV infection were indicated by public TCR beta signatures. Broader study findings: Within the response measured ex vivo, HLA-C-restricted CMV-specific TCR beta clonotypes were dominant.

This clonotype was seen more than once but under ten times. Its antigen is unknown. A read error may produce the germline difference seen at one junction end. CDR1 SEHNR and CDR2 FQNEAQ come from the germline V gene (reference sequence). CDR3 size: 14 residues. Each CDR3 protein is one row after TCRdb ran MiXCR on the reads. This table holds some 940,000 distinct CDR3 sequences, around a third found once. Source: cultured CD8+ T cells from PBMCs, taken from culture after CMV antigen stimulation. The TCR originated in a human donor in good health (CMV status not recorded). Some clones in this sample may be carry-over from other donors' samples. The chain is built from TRBV7-9 and TRBJ2-5; 9 positions match TRBD2. The CDR3 reads CASSVAGEQETQYF. CDR3 sequence (DNA): TGTGCCAGCAGCGTAGCGGGGGAGCAAGAGACCCAGTACTTC.